This TCR beta chain derives from a study of shared clonotypes between healthy human individuals. Study-level findings and limits: Clonotype sharing among donors was thought likely to change with sequencing depth.

The naive CD8 population came from CD45RO-negative cells selected for CCR7, without terminally differentiated effector memory CD45RA+ cells. Everyone who donated was a Caucasian adult who lived in Nashville, Tennessee. Clones were read by immunoSEQ multiplex PCR, and TCRdb kept only the in-frame ones, dropping some. The repertoire holds around 550,000 clones, with about 95% as singletons. This clone was picked up a small number of times. Its antigen is currently unknown. Material: naive CD8+ T cells sorted from blood. This TCR derives from a woman in her 30s in good health.

The DNA for the CDR3 is TGTGCCAGTAAACGGACAGGGCATGGCTACACCTTC. Its translation: CASKRTGHGYTF. The chain couples TRBV19 to TRBJ1-2; 8 bases are shared with TRBD1. After removal of 7 bases from V and 6 bases from J, the junction contained 4 bases not matched to a gene. Germline V gene lookup returns CDR1 LNHDA and CDR2 SQIVND (reference sequence). The CDR3 runs 12 residues.